The T cell receptor (beta chain) described here comes from a study of T cell repertoires in cytomegalovirus infection. The overall study: Both a matching HLA type and CMV infection were indicated by public TCR beta signatures.

The CDR3 has 15 amino acids. V lost 4 bases and J lost 0; bases outside the gene matches: 1. From germline, CDR1 is KGHDR and CDR2 SFDVKD. Notes on the study in general: The study identified carriers of CMV plus the relevant HLA from cumulative public TCR beta family frequency. The ex vivo response was dominated by HLA-C-restricted CMV-specific TCR beta clonotypes.

TCRdb used MiXCR to reprocess the reads, holding one entry per CDR3 protein. This table holds roughly 990,000 distinct CDR3 sequences, 30% to 40% found once. Comments on this clonotype: Its antigen is currently unknown.

The sequenced sample was cultured CD8+ T cells from PBMCs, obtained from culture after CMV antigen stimulation. The chain links TRBV24-1 to TRBJ2-1; 8 bases agree with TRBD1. This TCR came from a human donor in good health (CMV status not recorded). Some clones in this sample may be carry-over from other donors' samples. The CDR3 nucleotides read TGTGCCACCAGTGACGACAGGGGCTCCTACAATGAGCAGTTCTTC. Protein: CATSDDRGSYNEQFF.